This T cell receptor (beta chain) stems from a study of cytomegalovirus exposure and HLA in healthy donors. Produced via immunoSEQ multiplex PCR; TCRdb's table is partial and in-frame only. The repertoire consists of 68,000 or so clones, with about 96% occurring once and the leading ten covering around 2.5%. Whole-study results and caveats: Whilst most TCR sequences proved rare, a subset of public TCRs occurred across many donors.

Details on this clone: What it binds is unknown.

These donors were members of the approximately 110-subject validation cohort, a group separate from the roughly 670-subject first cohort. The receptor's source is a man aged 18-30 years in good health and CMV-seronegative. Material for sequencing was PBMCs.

In DNA form, the CDR3 reads TGTGCCAGCAGCTCCGACAAAGGTGGATATAATTCACCCCTCCACTTT. Encoded protein: CASSSDKGGYNSPLHF. V and J are TRBV7-9 and TRBJ1-6, with D hard to call. V gave up 4 bases and J gave up 4 bases, with 14 bases separating them. Germline CDR1 and CDR2: SEHNR and FQNEAQ (reference sequence). The CDR3 consists of 16 residues.